This T cell receptor beta chain was identified during a study of shared clonotypes between healthy human individuals. Notes on the study in general: Estimated richness values were generally larger in naive subsets than in memory subsets.

This clone was counted a single time. Its antigen is unidentified. Between the trimmed V and J ends, which lost 1 base and 0 bases, there was a span of 16 bases. This CDR3 contains 18 residues. CDR1 and CDR2 (germline): SGHVS, FNYEAQ. Subsets obtained from CD4+ cells comprised CD45RA+ naive and CD45RA-negative memory cells. Genomic DNA belonging to each subset was distributed in equal measure over several immunoSEQ plates. Sequencing used immunoSEQ multiplex PCR; TCRdb keeps in-frame clones, though not all of them. Of about 2 million clones listed, 90% to 95% are singletons. Sequencing used naive CD4+ T cells sorted from blood. Subset described: CD45RA+ positively selected. This sequence originates from a man between 18 and 29 years old in good health. This rearrangement joins TRBV7-6 to TRBJ2-4; no reliable D call. The chain's CDR3 is CASSLGRPEALAKNIQYF. The CDR3 nucleotides read TGTGCCAGCAGCTTAGGTCGGCCAGAAGCTCTAGCCAAAAACATTCAGTACTTC. The entire variable domain, with the rest obtained from reference TRBV7-6 and TRBJ2-4, is as follows: GAGVSQSPRYKVTKRGQDVALRCDPISGHVSLYWYRQALGQGPEFLTYFNYEAQQDKSGLPNDRFSAERPEGSISTLTIQRTEQRDSAMYRCASSLGRPEALAKNIQYFGAGTRLSVL.